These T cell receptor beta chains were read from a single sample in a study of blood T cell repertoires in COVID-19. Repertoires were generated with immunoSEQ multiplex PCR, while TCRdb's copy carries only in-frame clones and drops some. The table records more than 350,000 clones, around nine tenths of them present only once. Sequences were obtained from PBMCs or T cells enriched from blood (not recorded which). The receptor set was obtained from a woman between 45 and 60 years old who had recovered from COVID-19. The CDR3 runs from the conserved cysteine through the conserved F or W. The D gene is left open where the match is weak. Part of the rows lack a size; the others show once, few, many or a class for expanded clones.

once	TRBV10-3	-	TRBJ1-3	TGTGCCATCAGTTATGGGGGCGCTGGAAACACCATATATTTT	CAISYGGAGNTIYF
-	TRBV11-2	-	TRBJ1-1	TGTGCCAGCAGCCCTAGCGGGACTGAAGCTTTCTTT	CASSPSGTEAFF
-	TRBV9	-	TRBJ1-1	TGTGCCAGCAGCGTATTCCCCGGGGGAGGGACCACTGAAGCTTTCTTT	CASSVFPGGGTTEAFF
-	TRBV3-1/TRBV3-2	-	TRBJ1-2	TGTGCCAGCAGCCAAGCGTCCGCTAACTATGGCTACACCTTC	CASSQASANYGYTF
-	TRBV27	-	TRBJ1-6	TGTGCCAGCAGTTTATTGAGCTCCTATAATTCACCCCTCCACTTT	CASSLLSSYNSPLHF
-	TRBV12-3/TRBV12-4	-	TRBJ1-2	TGTGCCAGCAGTTTAGGGATCGACAACGGCTACACCTTC	CASSLGIDNGYTF
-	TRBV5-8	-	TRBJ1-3	TGTGCCAGCAGCGTACAAGATTCCTCTGGAAACACCATATATTTT	CASSVQDSSGNTIYF
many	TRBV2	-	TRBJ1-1	TGTGCCAGCAGTGATCAAGGAGGTCACGCTGAAGCTTTCTTT	CASSDQGGHAEAFF
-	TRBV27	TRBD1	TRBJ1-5	TGTGCCAGCAGTGTCGACAGGGAACCGTATAGCAATCAGCCCCAGCATTTT	CASSVDREPYSNQPQHF
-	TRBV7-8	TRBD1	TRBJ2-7	TGTGCCAGCAGCTCTTCCGGGACAGCCTACGAGCAGTACTTC	CASSSSGTAYEQYF
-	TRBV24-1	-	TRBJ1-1	TGTGCCACCAGTGATTTTTATAGGGCCCCCCGAGTTTACGGGGGAGCTTTCTTT	CATSDFYRAPRVYGGAFF
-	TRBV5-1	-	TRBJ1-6	TGCGCCAGCAGCTCCGCCGGAGGGTCCTATAATTCACCCCTCCACTTT	CASSSAGGSYNSPLHF
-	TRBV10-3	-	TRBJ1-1	TGTGCCATCAGTGAGGCCAGTGGGAACACTGAAGCTTTCTTT	CAISEASGNTEAFF